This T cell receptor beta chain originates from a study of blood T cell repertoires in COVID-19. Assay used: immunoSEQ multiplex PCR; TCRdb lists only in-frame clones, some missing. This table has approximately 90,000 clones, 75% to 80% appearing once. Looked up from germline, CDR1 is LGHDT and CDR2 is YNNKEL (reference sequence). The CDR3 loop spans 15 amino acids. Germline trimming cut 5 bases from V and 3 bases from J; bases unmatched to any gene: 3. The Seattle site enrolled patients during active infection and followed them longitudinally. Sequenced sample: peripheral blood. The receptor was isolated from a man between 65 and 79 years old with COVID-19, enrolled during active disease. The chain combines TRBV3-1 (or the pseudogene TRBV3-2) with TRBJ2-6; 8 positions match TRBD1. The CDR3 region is CASSWTGYGANVLTF. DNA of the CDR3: TGTGCCAGCAGCTGGACAGGGTATGGGGCCAACGTCCTGACTTTC.